The rows below give T cell receptor beta chains drawn from one sample of a study of blood T cell repertoires in COVID-19. TCRdb's copy holds only in-frame clones and misses some; the assay was immunoSEQ multiplex PCR. The sample has 250,000 to 400,000 clones, almost 90% seen once; the top ten hold under 3%. What was sequenced was peripheral blood. These receptors came from a woman aged 30 to 39 with COVID-19, enrolled during active disease. CDR3s include the opening cysteine and the closing phenylalanine or tryptophan. A D gene is named only where the DNA matches it firmly. For some rows the clone size is stated as once, few or many, or as a class when expanded; others skip it.

D	J	size	V	CDR3	DNA
TRBD1	TRBJ1-2	-	TRBV27	CASSPGTGYGYTF	TGTGCCAGCAGTCCTGGGACAGGCTATGGCTACACCTTC
-	TRBJ2-2	-	TRBV30	CAWSVLGVGTGELFF	TGTGCCTGGAGTGTACTGGGAGTAGGAACCGGGGAGCTGTTTTTT
TRBD1	TRBJ2-7	-	TRBV28	CASSPPDRDLYEQYF	TGTGCCAGCTCCCCTCCGGACAGGGATCTTTACGAGCAGTACTTC
-	TRBJ1-4	-	TRBV9	CASSYGRSEKLFF	TGTGCCAGCTCTTACGGTAGGAGTGAAAAACTGTTTTTT
-	TRBJ1-5	-	TRBV5-5	CASSLVGGHQPQHF	TGTGCCAGCAGCTTGGTCGGGGGACATCAGCCCCAGCATTTT
TRBD2	TRBJ2-2	-	TRBV7-9	CASSSGLAGATGELFF	TGTGCCAGCAGCTCCGGACTAGCGGGAGCCACCGGGGAGCTGTTTTTT
-	TRBJ1-3	-	TRBV9	CASSVDRGSGNTIYF	TGTGCCAGCAGCGTAGATCGGGGGTCTGGAAACACCATATATTTT
TRBD1	TRBJ1-2	-	TRBV7-2	CASSHDTGGGGFNNGYTF	TGTGCCAGCAGTCATGATACAGGGGGCGGGGGTTTTAACAATGGCTACACCTTC
-	TRBJ1-4	once	TRBV7-9	CASSLGTTYLNEKLFF	TGTGCCAGCAGCTTAGGAACAACATATCTTAATGAAAAACTGTTTTTT
-	TRBJ1-3	-	TRBV28	CASSLIPGSGNTIYF	TGTGCCAGCAGTTTAATTCCCGGCTCTGGAAACACCATATATTTT
-	TRBJ1-4	-	TRBV2	CASSEGGKKGILEKLFF	TGTGCCAGCAGTGAAGGCGGAAAGAAGGGGATTCTTGAAAAACTGTTTTTT
-	TRBJ1-1	-	TRBV5-1	CASRLLGSNTEAFF	TGCGCCAGCAGGCTGCTGGGGAGCAACACTGAAGCTTTCTTT
TRBD2	TRBJ2-3	few	TRBV5-4	CASSSLAGTDTQYF	TGTGCCAGCAGCTCGCTAGCGGGAACAGATACGCAGTATTTT
-	TRBJ1-1	-	TRBV10-2	CASSEWRDYNTEAFF	TGCGCCAGCAGTGAGTGGCGGGATTACAACACTGAAGCTTTCTTT
-	TRBJ1-5	-	TRBV10-3	CAISEPGDRKHF	TGTGCCATCAGTGAACCGGGAGATCGTAAGCATTTT
-	TRBJ2-7	once	TRBV6-1	CASSEGQSSYEQYF	TGTGCCAGCAGTGAAGGACAGAGCTCCTACGAGCAGTACTTC
-	TRBJ2-2	-	TRBV6-2/TRBV6-3	CASSLARPENTGELFF	TGTGCCAGCAGCCTGGCCCGCCCCGAGAACACCGGGGAGCTGTTTTTT
-	TRBJ1-5	-	TRBV5-6	CASSSTGFNQPQHF	TGTGCCAGCAGCAGCACAGGGTTCAATCAGCCCCAGCATTTT
-	TRBJ2-3	-	TRBV7-3	CASSLGPSPTDTQYF	TGTGCCAGCAGCTTAGGGCCATCTCCCACAGATACGCAGTATTTT
-	TRBJ1-2	-	TRBV30	CACAKGTNYGYTF	TGTGCCTGCGCTAAGGGGACTAACTATGGCTACACCTTC
TRBD1	TRBJ1-1	-	TRBV5-1	CASSLAGTGGFDTEAFF	TGCGCCAGCAGCTTGGCCGGGACAGGGGGCTTCGACACTGAAGCTTTCTTT
-	TRBJ1-2	-	TRBV21-1	CASSKEQGEVYGYTF	TGTGCCAGCAGCAAAGAACAGGGTGAGGTCTATGGCTACACCTTC
-	TRBJ1-1	-	TRBV12-3/TRBV12-4	CASSPRRESEAFF	TGTGCCAGCAGTCCGCGCCGGGAATCTGAAGCTTTCTTT
-	TRBJ2-7	-	TRBV28	CASSFWRYEQYF	TGTGCCAGCAGTTTTTGGAGATACGAGCAGTACTTC
TRBD2	TRBJ2-1	-	TRBV29-1	CSVELRLSGRGDEQFF	TGCAGCGTTGAATTACGCCTTAGCGGGAGGGGAGATGAGCAGTTCTTC
TRBD2	TRBJ2-1	-	TRBV13	CASSLTSGLAIGNEQFF	TGTGCCAGCAGCTTAACTAGTGGACTAGCGATTGGCAATGAGCAGTTCTTC
TRBD1	TRBJ2-1	-	TRBV27	CASSPTGAGDNEQFF	TGTGCCAGCAGTCCAACAGGGGCCGGGGACAATGAGCAGTTCTTC
-	TRBJ1-2	-	TRBV28	CASSPPGLGGAYGYTF	TGTGCCAGCAGTCCCCCGGGACTTGGTGGGGCCTATGGCTACACCTTC
-	TRBJ1-5	-	TRBV28	CASSLRGGNQPQHF	TGTGCCAGCAGTTTGCGGGGGGGCAATCAGCCCCAGCATTTT
-	TRBJ2-1	-	TRBV19	CASGFSYNEQFF	TGTGCCAGCGGGTTCTCCTACAATGAGCAGTTCTTC
-	TRBJ2-2	-	TRBV11-2	CASSFYRDNTGELFF	TGTGCCAGCAGCTTTTACAGGGACAACACCGGGGAGCTGTTTTTT
-	TRBJ1-1	-	TRBV2	CASSTFMNTEAFF	TGTGCCAGCAGTACTTTTATGAACACTGAAGCTTTCTTT
-	TRBJ1-1	once	TRBV7-8	CASSPDLMGQNTEAFF	TGTGCCAGCAGCCCTGACCTGATGGGGCAGAACACTGAAGCTTTCTTT
TRBD2	TRBJ2-7	-	TRBV19	CASTRTSGGTYEQYF	TGTGCCAGTACTCGGACTAGCGGGGGTACCTACGAGCAGTACTTC
-	TRBJ1-6	-	TRBV6-5	CASSYVGRANSPLHF	TGTGCCAGCAGTTACGTGGGGAGGGCAAATTCACCCCTCCACTTT
TRBD1	TRBJ2-2	-	TRBV27	CASSYGTGAGELFF	TGTGCCAGCAGTTACGGGACAGGGGCCGGGGAGCTGTTTTTT
-	TRBJ2-7	few	TRBV11-3	CASSPPGSYEQYF	TGTGCCAGCAGCCCTCCAGGGTCCTACGAGCAGTACTTC
-	TRBJ1-6	-	TRBV15	CATSSVWGSGNSPLHF	TGTGCCACCAGCAGTGTTTGGGGCTCTGGGAATTCACCCCTCCACTTT
TRBD1	TRBJ1-1	-	TRBV5-6	CASSLDRGNTEAFF	TGTGCCAGCAGCCTTGACAGGGGGAACACTGAAGCTTTCTTT
-	TRBJ2-1	-	TRBV2	CASSERHGHGTGRGYNEQFF	TGTGCCAGCAGCGAAAGACACGGGCATGGAACGGGTCGGGGGTACAATGAGCAGTTCTTC
TRBD2	TRBJ2-5	-	TRBV27	CASSTLFGLADQETQYF	TGTGCCAGCAGTACCCTATTCGGGCTAGCGGACCAAGAGACCCAGTACTTC
-	TRBJ1-2	-	TRBV27	CASSLSGLSNYGYTF	TGTGCCAGCAGTTTATCTGGGCTGAGTAACTATGGCTACACCTTC
-	TRBJ1-2	once	TRBV7-9	CASSSGEVGGYTF	TGTGCCAGCAGCTCAGGGGAAGTAGGTGGCTACACCTTC
-	TRBJ2-7	-	TRBV4-2	CASSPVGGGGSYEQYF	TGTGCCAGCAGCCCAGTGGGCGGGGGCGGCTCCTACGAGCAGTACTTC
TRBD1	TRBJ1-1	-	TRBV3-1/TRBV3-2	CASSPRGQVNTEAFF	TGTGCCAGCAGCCCTAGGGGACAGGTCAACACTGAAGCTTTCTTT
TRBD1	TRBJ2-2	-	TRBV5-1	CASSREGQGPGELFF	TGCGCCAGCAGCAGAGAGGGACAGGGCCCCGGGGAGCTGTTTTTT
TRBD1	TRBJ1-4	-	TRBV28	CASSFPSGQGNEKLFF	TGTGCCAGCAGTTTCCCGTCCGGACAGGGGAATGAAAAACTGTTTTTT
-	TRBJ1-5	-	TRBV20-1	CSASRRGRNQPQHF	TGCAGTGCTAGTCGGAGGGGTCGCAATCAGCCCCAGCATTTT
-	TRBJ1-1	once	TRBV5-5	CASSATGRDAAFF	TGTGCCAGCAGCGCCACAGGGAGGGACGCAGCTTTCTTT
-	TRBJ1-2	-	TRBV25-1	CASSLGGLNYGYTF	TGTGCCAGCAGTTTAGGCGGCTTGAACTATGGCTACACCTTC
-	TRBJ1-1	-	TRBV6-5	CASGGYAEAFF	TGTGCCAGCGGGGGGTACGCTGAAGCTTTCTTT
TRBD2	TRBJ2-3	-	TRBV27	CASNGISGSLGQYF	TGTGCCAGCAATGGTATTAGCGGGAGTTTGGGGCAGTATTTT
-	TRBJ2-3	-	TRBV20-1	CSASVGSRTDTQYF	TGCAGTGCTAGTGTCGGGAGTCGCACAGATACGCAGTATTTT
TRBD1	TRBJ2-7	-	TRBV3-1/TRBV3-2	CASSQEFGDSPYEQYF	TGTGCCAGCAGCCAAGAATTTGGGGACAGCCCCTACGAGCAGTACTTC
-	TRBJ2-3	-	TRBV5-1	CASSLRTVTDTQYF	TGCGCCAGCAGCTTGAGAACTGTCACAGATACGCAGTATTTT
-	TRBJ1-2	-	TRBV3-1/TRBV3-2	CASSRHQNYGYTF	TGTGCCAGCAGTCGTCATCAGAACTATGGCTACACCTTC
TRBD2	TRBJ2-1	-	TRBV5-1	CASSLQGLAGADEQFF	TGCGCCAGCAGCCTGCAGGGACTAGCGGGAGCCGATGAGCAGTTCTTC
-	TRBJ1-1	-	TRBV30	CACRRGTVNTEAFF	TGTGCCTGTAGACGGGGGACGGTGAACACTGAAGCTTTCTTT
-	TRBJ1-5	few	TRBV2	CASSSRQASNQPQHF	TGTGCCAGCAGTTCACGACAGGCTAGCAATCAGCCCCAGCATTTT
TRBD2	TRBJ2-1	-	TRBV30	CAWGTSGRAYEQFF	TGTGCCTGGGGGACTAGCGGGAGGGCTTATGAGCAGTTCTTC